This T cell receptor (beta chain) was recorded in a study of graft-versus-host responses after intestinal transplantation. The CDR3 contains 15 residues. In germline, CDR1 is LGHNA, CDR2 YNFKEQ. V was cut by 5 bases and J by 2 bases, with 14 bases left in between. Libraries were prepared by immunoSEQ multiplex PCR; TCRdb keeps only in-frame clonotypes and omits some of them. The repertoire has tens of thousands of clones, 90% to 95% of them found once; the top ten carry approximately 0.77%. The receptor was derived from a human patient who received an intestinal transplant, so some T cells may come from the graft donor. The chain is built from TRBV4-2 and TRBJ2-3, with D tentatively TRBD1 (6 bases). The specimen was PBMCs, collected 66 days after intestinal transplant. The CDR3 loop is CASSKGEQDTDTQYF. In DNA, the CDR3 is TGTGCCAGCAGCAAGGGGGAGCAAGACACAGATACGCAGTATTTT.